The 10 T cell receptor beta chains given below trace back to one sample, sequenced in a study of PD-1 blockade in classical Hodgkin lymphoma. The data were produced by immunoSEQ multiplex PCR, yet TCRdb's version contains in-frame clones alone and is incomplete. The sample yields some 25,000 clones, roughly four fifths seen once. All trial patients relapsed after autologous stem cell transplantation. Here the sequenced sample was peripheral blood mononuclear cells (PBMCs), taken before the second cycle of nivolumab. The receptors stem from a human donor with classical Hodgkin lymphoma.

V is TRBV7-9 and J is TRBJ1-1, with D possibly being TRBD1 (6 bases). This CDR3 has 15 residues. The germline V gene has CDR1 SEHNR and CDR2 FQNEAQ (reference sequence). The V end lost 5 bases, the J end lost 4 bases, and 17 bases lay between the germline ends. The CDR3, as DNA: TGTGCCAGCAGCGTCCAGGGGCAGGGTAGCACTGAAGCTTTCTTT. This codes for CASSVQGQGSTEAFF.

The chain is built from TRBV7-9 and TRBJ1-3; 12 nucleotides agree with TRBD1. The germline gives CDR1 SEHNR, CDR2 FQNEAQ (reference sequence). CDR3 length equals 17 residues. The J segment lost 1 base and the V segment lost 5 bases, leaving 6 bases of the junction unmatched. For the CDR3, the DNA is TGTGCCAGCAGCCAGGGACAGGGGGCCTCTTCTGGAAACACCATATATTTT. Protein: CASSQGQGASSGNTIYF.

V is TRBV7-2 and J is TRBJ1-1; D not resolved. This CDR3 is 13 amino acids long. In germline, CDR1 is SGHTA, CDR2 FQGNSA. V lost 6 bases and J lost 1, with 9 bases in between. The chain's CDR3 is CASSWEGNTEAFF. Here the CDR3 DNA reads TGTGCCAGCAGTTGGGAGGGGAACACTGAAGCTTTCTTT.

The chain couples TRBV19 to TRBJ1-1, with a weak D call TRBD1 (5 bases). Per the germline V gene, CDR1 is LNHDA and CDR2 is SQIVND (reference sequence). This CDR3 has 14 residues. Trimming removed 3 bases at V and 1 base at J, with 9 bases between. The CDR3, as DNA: TGTGCCAGTAGTATTCTTACAGGGAACACTGAAGCTTTCTTT. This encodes CASSILTGNTEAFF.

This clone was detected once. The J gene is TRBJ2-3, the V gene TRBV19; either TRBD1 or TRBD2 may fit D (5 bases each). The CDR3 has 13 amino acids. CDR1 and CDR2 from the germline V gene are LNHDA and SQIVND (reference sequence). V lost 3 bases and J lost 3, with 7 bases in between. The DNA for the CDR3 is TGTGCCAGTAGTATCGAGGGGACAGATACGCAGTATTTT. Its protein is CASSIEGTDTQYF.

The CDR3 is CASRAGSSYNSPLHF. As DNA, the CDR3 is TGTGCCAGCAGGGCAGGGAGCTCCTATAATTCACCCCTCCACTTT. The rearrangement joins TRBV25-1 to TRBJ1-6; D might be TRBD1 (5 bases). Germline lookup yields CDR1 MGHDK and CDR2 SYGVNS. Trimming removed 6 bases at V and 0 bases at J, with 9 bases between. The CDR3 runs 15 residues.

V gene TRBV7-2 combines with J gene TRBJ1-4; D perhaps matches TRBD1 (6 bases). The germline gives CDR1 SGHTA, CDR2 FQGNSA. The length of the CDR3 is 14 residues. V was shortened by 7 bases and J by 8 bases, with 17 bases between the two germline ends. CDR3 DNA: TGTGCCAGCACCCCAAGAAAGGGGGGAGAAAAACTGTTTTTT. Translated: CASTPRKGGEKLFF.

CDR3: CASSQESSGAFF. The CDR3, as DNA: TGTGCCAGCAGCCAAGAGAGCAGCGGAGCTTTCTTT. The chain joins TRBV4-2 to TRBJ1-1; D remains unclear. Trimming cost V 0 bases and J 10 bases, with 9 bases left between them. The CDR3 contains 12 residues. Per germline, CDR1 LGHNA and CDR2 YNFKEQ.

CDR3 region: CASSNLAGPSTDTQYF. The CDR3 bases are TGTGCCAGCAGTAATCTAGCGGGGCCTAGCACAGATACGCAGTATTTT. The rearrangement uses TRBV28 and TRBJ2-3, with 9 bases lining up with TRBD2. Trimming removed 5 bases from V and 0 bases from J; junction bases left unmatched: 6. The CDR3 covers 16 residues. The germline CDR1 and CDR2 sequences are MDHEN and SYDVKM.

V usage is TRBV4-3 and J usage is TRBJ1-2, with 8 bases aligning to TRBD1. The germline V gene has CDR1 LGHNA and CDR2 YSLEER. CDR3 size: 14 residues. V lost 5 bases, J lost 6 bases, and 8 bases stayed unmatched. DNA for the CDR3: TGCGCCAGCAGCTTCGGACAGGGACGTGATGGCTACACCTTC. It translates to CASSFGQGRDGYTF.